One and the same sample provided the 12 T cell receptor beta chains below, sequenced in a study of cytomegalovirus exposure and HLA in healthy donors. Both 60 Vbeta primers and 13 Jbeta primers went into the PCR. TCRdb's table, derived via immunoSEQ multiplex PCR, lists solely in-frame clones and lacks some. The table shows around 53,000 clones, with over 70% occurring only once. The specimen sequenced was PBMCs. All receptors derive from a man younger than 30 in good health and CMV-seronegative.

The V call is TRBV2, the J call TRBJ1-5, with unresolved D. The CDR3 has 15 residues. The V end lost 6 bases, the J end lost 4 bases, and 16 bases lay between the germline ends. Germline V gives CDR1 SNHLY, CDR2 FYNNEI. This CDR3 reads CASSGGRGLNQPQHF. The CDR3 DNA is TGTGCCAGCAGCGGTGGAAGAGGACTGAATCAGCCCCAGCATTTT.

This clone was seen only a few times. This chain links TRBV28 with TRBJ1-2, with 7 bases aligning to TRBD1. J was trimmed by 7 bases and V by 2 bases; bases with no gene match: 4. The germline gives CDR1 MDHEN, CDR2 SYDVKM. This CDR3 is built from 13 residues. The CDR3 protein is CASSLEQGFGYTF. In nucleotides, the CDR3 is TGTGCCAGCAGTTTAGAACAGGGGTTTGGCTACACCTTC.

The rearrangement joins TRBV4-3 to TRBJ1-5; maybe TRBD1 (5 bases). CDR1 and CDR2 (germline): LGHNA, YSLEER. This CDR3 is built from 15 residues. V was shortened by 1 base and J by 3 bases, with 10 bases between the two germline ends. The CDR3 DNA reads as TGCGCCAGCAGCCAAGGGGGCGAACTCAATCAGCCCCAGCATTTT. Residues: CASSQGGELNQPQHF.

This chain links TRBV7-6 with TRBJ1-5; D ambiguous. CDR1 is SGHVS and CDR2 is FNYEAQ in the germline V gene. The CDR3 sequence is 14 residues long. V gave up 3 bases and J gave up 7 bases, with 13 bases separating them. CDR3 bases: TGTGCCAGCAGCTTGGAAACGGGAGAACAGCCCCAGCATTTT. This sequence encodes CASSLETGEQPQHF.

Here the CDR3 reads CATSRVTGGQPQHF. CDR3 DNA: TGTGCCACCAGCAGGGTAACAGGGGGTCAGCCCCAGCATTTT. This chain joins TRBV15 and TRBJ1-5, with 8 positions matching TRBD1. In germline, CDR1 is LNHNV, CDR2 YYDKDF (reference sequence). The J segment lost 6 bases and the V segment lost 3 bases, leaving 4 bases of the junction unmatched. The CDR3 contains 14 residues.

This clone was found a few times. The chain carries TRBV6-1 and TRBJ1-1, with D unclear. The CDR3 covers 15 residues. Germline V gene sequence: CDR1 MNHNS, CDR2 SASEGT. V dropped 5 bases and J dropped 2 bases, with 15 bases sitting between them. CDR3 protein: CASSFSAPFNTEAFF. The CDR3 DNA is TGTGCCAGCAGTTTTAGTGCCCCATTCAACACTGAAGCTTTCTTT.

The chain's CDR3 is CALHRGSTYNEQFF. The CDR3 DNA reads TGTGCCTTGCACAGGGGGTCGACCTACAATGAGCAGTTCTTC. The chain uses TRBV30 and TRBJ2-1, with TRBD1 identical over 8 bases. This CDR3 is built from 14 residues. Germline V gene lookup returns CDR1 GTSNPN and CDR2 SVGIG (reference sequence). The ends lost 7 bases at V and 2 bases at J; junction bases unmatched: 7.

The rearrangement joins TRBV4-3 to TRBJ1-1; 7 bases align to TRBD1. Looked up from germline, CDR1 is LGHNA and CDR2 is YSLEER. The CDR3 length is 17 residues. V shed 0 bases and J 6 bases; nucleotides not matched to a gene: 13. The CDR3: CASSQDWAGGREPEAFF. In DNA, the CDR3 is TGCGCCAGCAGCCAAGATTGGGCAGGGGGACGGGAGCCTGAAGCTTTCTTT.

V is TRBV4-1 and J is TRBJ1-6; D uncertain. The germline CDR1 and CDR2 sequences are MGHRA and YSYEKL. The CDR3 runs 13 residues. V was pared by 1 base and J by 14 bases, with 12 bases between. CDR3 protein: CASSQVVASALHF. The CDR3 region has the DNA TGCGCCAGCAGCCAAGTGGTTGCTTCGGCCCTCCACTTT.

The CDR3 region is CASSAWTGDEQFF. CDR3 nucleotide sequence: TGCGCCAGCAGCGCCTGGACAGGGGATGAGCAGTTCTTC. The chain joins TRBV5-1 to TRBJ2-1; TRBD1 matches at 9 bases. The J segment lost 8 bases and the V segment lost 4 bases, leaving 4 bases of the junction unmatched. The germline gives CDR1 SGHRS, CDR2 YFSETQ. The CDR3 spans 13 residues.

The gene calls are TRBV9 and TRBJ2-7, with 10 positions matching TRBD1. With V trimmed by 1 base and J by 5 bases, 3 bases remained unmatched. The CDR3 runs to 14 residues. Germline CDR1 reads SGDLS; CDR2 reads YYNGEE. The CDR3: CASSVWDRGHEQYF. CDR3 nucleotides: TGTGCCAGCAGCGTATGGGACAGGGGTCACGAGCAGTACTTC.

This chain connects TRBV7-9 to TRBJ2-7, with a tentative D call TRBD1 (5 bases). The CDR3 spans 13 residues. Germline V lookup: CDR1 SEHNR, CDR2 FQNEAQ (reference sequence). V lost 3 bases to trimming and J lost 1 base, with 7 bases between them. CDR3 loop: CASSFKGSYEQYF. The CDR3 DNA reads as TGTGCCAGCAGCTTCAAGGGGTCCTACGAGCAGTACTTC. Complete variable domain (other parts from reference TRBV7-9 and TRBJ2-7): DTGVSQNPRHKITKRGQNVTFRCDPISEHNRLYWYRQTLGQGPEFLTYFQNEAQLEKSRLLSDRFSAERPKGSFSTLEIQRTEQGDSAMYLCASSFKGSYEQYFGPGTRLTVT.